These 27 T cell receptor beta chains were sequenced from one sample in a study of molecular identifiers for immune sequencing clone quantification. TCRdb recomputed calls from the PCR reads with MiXCR, one row per CDR3 protein. The table has hundreds of thousands of distinct CDR3 sequences, roughly 23% seen once; the top ten hold roughly 0.83%. Sequencing input: naive CD8+ T cells from blood, with Jurkat cell RNA spiked in. Stated subset: FACS-sorted CD8+CD4-CCR7+CD45RA+ naive T cells. These receptors came from a human donor in good health. Some libraries in this study had Jurkat cell RNA spiked in.

Note on this clonotype: One base away lies a much larger clone, so this may be a sequencing read error. V usage is TRBV12-3 or TRBV12-4 and J usage is TRBJ2-5, with 14 positions matching TRBD2. This CDR3 contains 17 residues. The CDR3 DNA reads as TGTACCAGCAGTCCGGGGACTAGCGGGAGTTCATGGGGAGCCCAGTACTTC. Protein product: CTSSPGTSGSSWGAQYF.

To note about this clonotype: One end of the junction varies from germline; a read error may be responsible. The CDR3 sequence: CASSWTSGGVQETPYF. The CDR3, as DNA: TGTGCCAGCAGTTGGACTAGCGGGGGGGTCCAAGAGACCCCGTACTTC. V is TRBV6-5 and J is TRBJ2-5; 15 positions match TRBD2. There are 16 residues in the CDR3. Germline CDR1 and CDR2: MNHEY and SVGAGI.

This clonotype occurred many times. The chain combines TRBV6-5 with TRBJ2-7, with D perhaps TRBD1 or TRBD2 (6 bases each). The V and J ends lost 1 base and 5 bases respectively, with 12 bases between them. This CDR3 contains 14 residues. From germline, CDR1 is MNHEY and CDR2 SVGAGI. Here the CDR3 DNA reads TGTGCCAGCAGTTACTTTTCAGGGGAGGACGAGCAGTACTTC. This encodes CASSYFSGEDEQYF.

On this clonotype itself: Germline and junction disagree at one end, which may indicate a read error. The genes are TRBV6-5 and TRBJ2-6, with D perhaps being TRBD1 or TRBD2 (5 bases each). CDR3 size: 19 residues. Germline-derived CDR1 and CDR2 are MNHEY and SVGAGI. In nucleotides, the CDR3 is TGTGCCAGCACCTTACGGGGCTACAGAGGCCCTCCCGGGGCCGACGTCCTGACTTTC. As protein: CASTLRGYRGPPGADVLTF.

This clonotype was detected ten times or more. J is TRBJ2-7 and V is TRBV20-1; weak D call: TRBD1 (6 bases). The CDR3 runs 14 residues. V lost 5 bases and J lost 3, with 17 bases in between. Germline assignment: CDR1 DFQATT and CDR2 SNEGSKA (reference sequence). CDR3 coding DNA: TGCAGTGCTGTTGGGCCCAGGGGTCTCTACGAGCAGTACTTC. Residues: CSAVGPRGLYEQYF.

Comment on this clonotype: This may arise from a read error, as a much more abundant clone is one base away. The V gene is TRBV20-1, the J gene TRBJ2-5, with 7 bases fitting TRBD2. The trim removed 2 bases at V and 1 base at J, leaving 13 bases unmatched. Per germline, CDR1 DFQATT and CDR2 SNEGSKA (reference sequence). The CDR3 consists of 17 residues. The CDR3 bases are TGCAGTGCTAGAAACTCTTTGACTAGCAGGGTCCAAGAGACCCAGTACTTC. It yields the protein CSARNSLTSRVQETQYF.

The chain uses TRBV6-2 or TRBV6-3 and TRBJ2-5, with a weak D call TRBD2 (9 bases). The CDR3 loop spans 17 amino acids. Trimming shortened V by 5 bases and J by 5 bases, and 24 bases separated the two germline ends. The V gene's germline CDR1 is MNHEY and CDR2 SVGEGT. CDR3 amino acids: CASSPQGALAGMETQYF. As DNA, the CDR3 is TGTGCCAGCAGTCCCCAGGGGGCCCTAGCGGGAATGGAGACCCAGTACTTC.

With respect to this clonotype: One end of the junction is discordant with germline, which a read error may explain. This chain uses TRBV7-2 with TRBJ2-1, with TRBD1 as a possible D gene (6 bases). The CDR3 is 15 amino acids. CDR1 and CDR2 from the germline V gene are SGHTA and FQGNSA. The CDR3 spells CVSSLLQGVKDEQFF. The CDR3 DNA is TGTGTCAGCAGCCTACTACAGGGAGTTAAGGATGAGCAGTTCTTC.

This clonotype has ten or more counts. The J gene is TRBJ1-1, the V gene TRBV5-6; D might be TRBD1 (6 bases). The V end was cut by 5 bases, the J end by 1 base, with 9 bases between. Per the germline V gene, CDR1 is SGHDT and CDR2 is YYEEEE. The CDR3 is 13 amino acids. The CDR3 nucleotides are TGTGCCAGCAGGAGGACAGAGAACACTGAAGCTTTCTTT. Translating gives CASRRTENTEAFF.

This clonotype was picked up a small number of times. The chain links TRBV19 to TRBJ2-3, with 11 positions matching TRBD2. Germline V gene sequence: CDR1 LNHDA, CDR2 SQIVND (reference sequence). The CDR3 length is 16 residues. The V gene end was trimmed by 3 bases and the J gene end by 5 bases; junction bases not matched to a gene: 7. The CDR3 spells CASSIRLAGLGDTQYF. The CDR3 DNA follows: TGTGCCAGTAGTATCCGACTAGCGGGACTTGGAGATACGCAGTATTTT.

This clonotype was recorded many times. The V call is TRBV5-6, the J call TRBJ2-7; D gene uncertain. V was trimmed by 0 bases and J by 7 bases, leaving 8 bases between them. The CDR3 is made up of 12 amino acids. Germline V gene sequence: CDR1 SGHDT, CDR2 YYEEEE. The CDR3 loop reads CASSLDDLEQYF. In nucleotides, the CDR3 is TGTGCCAGCAGCTTGGACGACCTGGAGCAGTACTTC.

This clonotype has a single count. A junction boundary mismatches the germline segment, possibly from a read error. The chain joins TRBV6-2 or TRBV6-3 to TRBJ1-1, with 7 bases aligning to TRBD1. There are 15 residues in the CDR3. The germline V gene encodes CDR1 MNHEY and CDR2 SVGEGT. The chain's CDR3 is CASSPPTGMHSEAFF. Here the CDR3 DNA reads TGTGCTAGCAGTCCACCGACAGGGATGCACTCTGAAGCTTTCTTT.

V is TRBV11-2 and J is TRBJ2-7, with a possible D match to TRBD1 (6 bases). Germline CDR1 SGHAT, CDR2 FQNNGV. V lost 5 bases and J 3 bases, leaving 14 bases between the germline ends. The CDR3 runs to 14 residues. The CDR3: CASSPLQGNYEQYF. The DNA of the CDR3 is TGTGCCAGCAGCCCCTTACAGGGAAACTACGAGCAGTACTTC.

The sample holds a few counts of this clonotype. This chain links TRBV28 with TRBJ1-4; maybe TRBD1 (5 bases). Trimming shortened V by 4 bases and J by 12 bases, and 15 bases separated the two germline ends. CDR1 and CDR2 (germline): MDHEN, SYDVKM. This CDR3 has 13 residues. The CDR3 coding sequence is TGTGCCAGCAGTTCCCCTCTCCAAGGGGAACTGTTTTTT. Translation gives CASSSPLQGELFF.

This clonotype appeared many times. The chain links TRBV29-1 to TRBJ2-2; no clear D. The germline gives CDR1 SQVTM, CDR2 ANQGSEA. The CDR3 runs 12 residues. V lost 4 bases to trimming and J lost 4 bases, with 7 bases between them. The CDR3 nucleotides are TGCAGCGTTGTCAAGGCCACCGGGGAGCTGTTTTTT. Residues: CSVVKATGELFF.

Remarks on this clonotype: A much larger clone lies one base from this, so it may be a read error. The V gene is TRBV30, the J gene TRBJ2-3, with D possibly matching TRBD2 (5 bases). CDR3 size: 15 residues. The germline CDR1 and CDR2 sequences are GTSNPN and SVGIG (reference sequence). V lost 0 bases and J lost 2, with 12 bases in between. CDR3 sequence reads: CAWSVRVEATDTQYF. The CDR3 DNA sequence: TGTGCCTGGAGTGTACGAGTGGAGGCCACAGATACGCAGTATTTT.

The chain employs TRBV27 and TRBJ1-3, with 7 nucleotides matching TRBD1. The germline CDR1 and CDR2 sequences are MNHEY and SMNVEV (reference sequence). Trimming at V came to 4 bases and at J to 2 bases, leaving 5 bases not matched to a gene. This CDR3 spans 15 amino acids. In nucleotides, the CDR3 is TGTGCCAGCAGTTCACTGACAGGGCCTGGAAACACCATATATTTT. This sequence encodes CASSSLTGPGNTIYF.

Ten or more counts support this clonotype. The chain employs TRBV3-1 and TRBJ1-6; D not certain. The germline CDR1 and CDR2 sequences are LGHDT and YNNKEL (reference sequence). CDR3 length: 14 amino acids. The V and J ends lost 5 bases and 9 bases respectively, with 14 bases between them. In nucleotides, the CDR3 is TGTGCCAGCAGCGAGCCTACAAGGAGTTCACCCCTCCACTTT. It encodes CASSEPTRSSPLHF.

This clonotype occurred many times. This CDR3 is CASSQDLGLAGVGTDTQYF. CDR3 in DNA: TGCGCCAGCAGCCAAGATCTTGGGCTAGCGGGCGTGGGCACAGATACGCAGTATTTT. This chain links TRBV4-3 with TRBJ2-3, with 8 bases matching TRBD2. The CDR3 extends over 19 amino acids. J gave up 1 base and V 0 bases, and 12 bases lay outside the gene matches. Germline assignment: CDR1 LGHNA and CDR2 YSLEER.

Notes on this clonotype: Since a much larger clone is just one base distant, this may be a read error. The chain links TRBV28 to TRBJ1-1; D ambiguous. The CDR3 runs 12 residues. V dropped 3 bases and J dropped 9 bases, with 11 bases sitting between them. The germline gives CDR1 MDHEN, CDR2 SYDVKM. In nucleotides, the CDR3 is TGTGCCAGCAGTTTTTCGTTTGGGCAAGCTTTCTTT. Translating it yields CASSFSFGQAFF.

This clonotype has more than one count but fewer than ten. The chain combines TRBV3-1 with TRBJ2-5; 7 nucleotides line up with TRBD2. The CDR3 is made up of 16 amino acids. CDR1 is LGHDT, CDR2 YNNKEL, per germline (reference sequence). V was clipped by 1 base and J by 0 bases; unmatched bases: 5. The CDR3 protein is CASSQAPSGDQETQYF. CDR3 DNA sequence: TGTGCCAGCAGCCAAGCCCCCAGCGGGGACCAAGAGACCCAGTACTTC.

This clonotype was seen repeatedly, ten times or more. The rearrangement links TRBV3-1 to TRBJ2-3; 11 nucleotides align to TRBD1. The CDR3 runs 15 residues. Losses at the gene ends were 4 bases for V and 5 bases for J; bases not matched to a gene: 5. CDR1 is LGHDT and CDR2 is YNNKEL in the germline V gene (reference sequence). The CDR3 loop is CASSPRTGGLDTQYF. DNA of the CDR3: TGTGCCAGCAGCCCAAGGACAGGGGGCCTAGATACGCAGTATTTT.

This clonotype was seen repeatedly, ten times or more. J is TRBJ2-5 and V is TRBV20-1; D unresolved. Germline CDR1 DFQATT, CDR2 SNEGSKA (reference sequence). The CDR3 is 11 amino acids. Trimming took off 6 bases at V and 5 bases at J, with 10 bases between the two ends. The CDR3 protein is CSAVIGETQYF. The CDR3 bases are TGCAGTGCGGTGATCGGGGAGACCCAGTACTTC.

This clonotype was detected many times. This chain connects TRBV29-1 to TRBJ1-3; TRBD1 matches 8 bases. Germline CDR1 SQVTM, CDR2 ANQGSEA. V shed 5 bases and J 0 bases; nucleotides not matched to a gene: 3. CDR3 length: 14 residues. The DNA for the CDR3 is TGCAGCGTTTGGGACAGGAGCTCTGGAAACACCATATATTTT. Protein sequence: CSVWDRSSGNTIYF.

A note on this clonotype: With a much larger clone just one base away, this may be a read error. This chain connects TRBV14 to TRBJ2-3; possibly TRBD2 for D (6 bases). Deletions cut 2 bases from V and 2 bases from J, with 14 bases between. The CDR3 consists of 16 residues. The germline gives CDR1 SGHDN, CDR2 FVKESK. The CDR3 protein is CASSQRKRETTDTQYF. The CDR3 coding sequence is TGTGCCAGCAGCCAAAGGAAACGGGAGACCACAGATACGCAGTATTTT.

This clonotype appeared many times. This chain connects TRBV13 to TRBJ2-1; 13 nucleotides line up with TRBD2. This CDR3 is built from 14 residues. The germline gives CDR1 PRHDT, CDR2 FYEKMQ (reference sequence). The V segment lost 4 bases and the J segment 7 bases; nucleotides outside the gene matches: 1. Here the CDR3 reads CASSWGLAGNEQFF. As DNA, the CDR3 is TGTGCCAGCAGCTGGGGACTAGCGGGGAATGAGCAGTTCTTC.

This clonotype was observed a few times. The chain uses TRBV9 and TRBJ1-1; weak D call: TRBD1 (6 bases). CDR1 SGDLS and CDR2 YYNGEE come from the germline V gene. This CDR3 spans 16 amino acids. Trimming cost V 3 bases and J 4 bases, with 19 bases left between them. The CDR3: CASSAVVWGAGTEAFF. In nucleotides, the CDR3 is TGTGCCAGCAGCGCCGTAGTGTGGGGGGCCGGCACTGAAGCTTTCTTT. The variable domain in full, completed from reference TRBV9 and TRBJ1-1, reads DSGVTQTPKHLITATGQRVTLRCSPRSGDLSVYWYQQSLDQGLQFLIQYYNGEERAKGNILERFSAQQFPDLHSELNLSSLELGDSALYFCASSAVVWGAGTEAFFGQGTRLTVV.